This T cell receptor beta chain was profiled in a study of OX40 agonist ivuxolimab in advanced cancers. As for the study in general: Ivuxolimab, an agonistic anti-OX40 (CD134) antibody, was given to patients.

Concerning this clone itself: The antigen remains undetermined.

Profiling relied on immunoSEQ multiplex PCR, and the TCRdb table lists in-frame clones only, not all of them. The repertoire consists of 90,000 to 100,000 clones, with around 85% occurring once and the leading ten covering 3% to 4%. Study-level results: Both blood CD4+ and CD8+ T cells showed clonal growth by week 6 at 0.1 to 3.0 mg/kg.

The germline V and J ends were trimmed by 8 bases and 6 bases, with 14 bases remaining between them. Germline CDR1 and CDR2: GTSNPN and SVGIG (reference sequence). The CDR3 totals 13 residues. The rearrangement uses TRBV30 and TRBJ1-6; D is ambiguous. The source material was CD4+ or CD8+ T cells sorted from blood, sampled in a trial of the OX40 agonist ivuxolimab. The sequence came from an adult with an advanced solid tumor such as melanoma, head and neck, liver or kidney cancer. CDR3: CASREVSNSPLHF. The CDR3 nucleotides read TGTGCCAGCCGAGAGGTTTCTAATTCACCCCTCCACTTT.